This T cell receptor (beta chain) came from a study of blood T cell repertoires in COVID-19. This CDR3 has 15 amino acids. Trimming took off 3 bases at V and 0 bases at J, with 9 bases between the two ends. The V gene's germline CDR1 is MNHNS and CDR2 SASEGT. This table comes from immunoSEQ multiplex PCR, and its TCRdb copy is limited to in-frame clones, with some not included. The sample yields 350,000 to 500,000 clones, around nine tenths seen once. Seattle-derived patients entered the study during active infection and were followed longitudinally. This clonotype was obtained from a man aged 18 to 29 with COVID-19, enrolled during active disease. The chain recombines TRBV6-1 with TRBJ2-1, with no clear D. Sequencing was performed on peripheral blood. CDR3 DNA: TGTGCCAGCAGTGAGTTCGAGAGCTCCTACAATGAGCAGTTCTTC. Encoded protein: CASSEFESSYNEQFF.